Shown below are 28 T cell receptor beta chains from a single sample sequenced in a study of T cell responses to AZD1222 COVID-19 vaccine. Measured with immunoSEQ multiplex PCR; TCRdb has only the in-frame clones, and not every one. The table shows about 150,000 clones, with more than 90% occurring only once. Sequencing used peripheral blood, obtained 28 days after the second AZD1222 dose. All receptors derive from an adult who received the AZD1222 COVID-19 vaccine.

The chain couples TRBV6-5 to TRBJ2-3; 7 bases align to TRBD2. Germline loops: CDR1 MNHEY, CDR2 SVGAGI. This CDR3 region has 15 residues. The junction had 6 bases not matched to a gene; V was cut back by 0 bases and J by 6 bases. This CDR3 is CASSYSGLVADTQYF. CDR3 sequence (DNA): TGTGCCAGCAGTTACTCCGGACTAGTCGCTGATACGCAGTATTTT.

The CDR3 sequence: CASIRGQAHTLHF. In nucleotides, the CDR3 is TGTGCCAGCATAAGGGGACAGGCCCATACCCTCCACTTT. The V and J genes are TRBV28 and TRBJ1-6; 8 nucleotides match TRBD1. CDR3 size: 13 residues. The junction had 10 bases not matched to a gene; V was cut back by 7 bases and J by 14 bases. Germline assignment: CDR1 MDHEN and CDR2 SYDVKM. The variable domain in full, with the rest retrieved from reference TRBV28 and TRBJ1-6, is DVKVTQSSRYLVKRTGEKVFLECVQDMDHENMFWYRQDPGLGLRLIYFSYDVKMKEKGDIPEGYSVSREKKERFSLILESASTNQTSMYLCASIRGQAHTLHFGNGTRLTVT.

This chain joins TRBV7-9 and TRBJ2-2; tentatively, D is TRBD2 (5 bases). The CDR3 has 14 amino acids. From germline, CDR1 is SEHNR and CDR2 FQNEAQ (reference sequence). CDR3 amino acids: CVNWTLTNTGELFF. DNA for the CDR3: TGTGTAAACTGGACTCTCACGAACACCGGGGAGCTGTTTTTT.

CDR3 residues: CAWMWLPLGDTQYF. CDR3 sequence (DNA): TGTGCCTGGATGTGGCTACCCCTCGGTGATACGCAGTATTTT. The rearrangement links TRBV30 to TRBJ2-3, with D hard to call. V shed 4 bases and J shed 6 bases, with 17 bases lying between them. This CDR3 has 14 residues. Germline lookup yields CDR1 GTSNPN and CDR2 SVGIG (reference sequence).

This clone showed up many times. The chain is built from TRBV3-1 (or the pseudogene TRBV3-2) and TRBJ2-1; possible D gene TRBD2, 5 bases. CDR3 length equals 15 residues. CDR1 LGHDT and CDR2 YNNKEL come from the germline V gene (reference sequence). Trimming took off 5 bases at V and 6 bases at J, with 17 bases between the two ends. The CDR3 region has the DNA TGTGCCAGCAGCTTTAGCTTTACGGGAATCAATGAGCAGTTCTTC. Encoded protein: CASSFSFTGINEQFF.

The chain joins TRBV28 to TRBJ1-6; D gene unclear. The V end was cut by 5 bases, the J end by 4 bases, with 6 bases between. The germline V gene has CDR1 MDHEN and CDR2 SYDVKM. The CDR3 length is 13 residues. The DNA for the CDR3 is TGTGCCAGCAGTGGGTGGTATAATTCACCCCTCCACTTT. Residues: CASSGWYNSPLHF.

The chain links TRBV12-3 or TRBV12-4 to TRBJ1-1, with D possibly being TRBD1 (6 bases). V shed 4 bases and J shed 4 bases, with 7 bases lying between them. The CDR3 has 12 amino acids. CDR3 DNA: TGTGCCAGCAGTTACAGGGTCACTGAAGCTTTCTTT. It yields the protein CASSYRVTEAFF.

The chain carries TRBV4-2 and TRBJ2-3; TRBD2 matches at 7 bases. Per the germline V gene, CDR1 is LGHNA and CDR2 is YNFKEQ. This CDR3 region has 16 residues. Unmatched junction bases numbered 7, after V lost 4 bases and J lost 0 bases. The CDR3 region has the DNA TGTGCCAGCAGCCTCCGACTAGCCCGTAGCACAGATACGCAGTATTTT. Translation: CASSLRLARSTDTQYF.

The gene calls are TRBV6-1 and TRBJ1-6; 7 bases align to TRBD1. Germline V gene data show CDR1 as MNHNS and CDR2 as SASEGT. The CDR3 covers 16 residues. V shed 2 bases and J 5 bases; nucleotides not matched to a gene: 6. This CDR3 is CASSERPQGNNSPLHF. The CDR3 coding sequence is TGTGCCAGCAGTGAAAGACCACAGGGGAATAATTCACCCCTCCACTTT.

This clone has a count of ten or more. This chain's CDR3 is CAISDDRNYEQYF. The CDR3, as DNA: TGTGCCATCAGTGATGACAGAAACTACGAGCAGTACTTC. The V and J genes are TRBV10-3 and TRBJ2-7; a possible D gene is TRBD1 (5 bases). CDR1 is ENHRY and CDR2 is SYGVKD in the germline V gene. This CDR3 is 13 amino acids long. Deletions cut 3 bases from V and 3 bases from J, with 9 bases between.

DNA of the CDR3: TGTGCCAGCAGCTCACCTGCGGGACAGGATTATGGCTACACCTTC. Protein sequence: CASSSPAGQDYGYTF. The rearrangement uses TRBV7-9 and TRBJ1-2; 8 positions match TRBD1. The junction had 9 bases not matched to a gene; V was cut back by 4 bases and J by 5 bases. The germline V gene has CDR1 SEHNR and CDR2 FQNEAQ (reference sequence). This CDR3 is 15 amino acids long.

CDR3 residues: CASSVGATEDTEAFF. DNA of the CDR3: TGCGCCAGCAGCGTAGGGGCAACGGAGGACACTGAAGCTTTCTTT. This chain connects TRBV5-1 to TRBJ1-1; TRBD1 is a possible D gene (5 bases). The germline V gene has CDR1 SGHRS and CDR2 YFSETQ. V was shortened by 4 bases and J by 3 bases, with 16 bases between the two germline ends. CDR3 length: 15 residues. The full variable domain, rest sourced from reference TRBV5-1 and TRBJ1-1, is KAGVTQTPRYLIKTRGQQVTLSCSPISGHRSVSWYQQTPGQGLQFLFEYFSETQRNKGNFPGRFSGRQFSNSRSEMNVSTLELGDSALYLCASSVGATEDTEAFFGQGTRLTVV.

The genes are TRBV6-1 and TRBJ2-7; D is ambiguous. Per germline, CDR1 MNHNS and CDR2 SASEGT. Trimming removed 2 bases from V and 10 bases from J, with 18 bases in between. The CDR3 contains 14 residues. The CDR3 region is CASSESPEFDNQYF. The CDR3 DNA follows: TGTGCCAGCAGTGAATCCCCGGAGTTTGATAACCAGTACTTC.

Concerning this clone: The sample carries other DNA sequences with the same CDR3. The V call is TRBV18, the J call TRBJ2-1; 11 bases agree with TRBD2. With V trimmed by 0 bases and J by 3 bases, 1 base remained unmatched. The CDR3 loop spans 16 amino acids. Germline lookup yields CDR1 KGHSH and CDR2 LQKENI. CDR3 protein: CASSPPGTSGYNEQFF. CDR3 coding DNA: TGTGCCAGCTCACCACCCGGGACTAGCGGCTACAATGAGCAGTTCTTC.

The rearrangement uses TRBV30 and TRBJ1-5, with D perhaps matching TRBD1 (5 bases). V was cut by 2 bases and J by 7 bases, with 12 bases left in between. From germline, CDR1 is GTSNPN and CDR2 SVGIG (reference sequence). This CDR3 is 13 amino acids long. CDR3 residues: CAWSKGPRQPQHF. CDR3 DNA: TGTGCCTGGAGTAAGGGACCGCGGCAGCCCCAGCATTTT. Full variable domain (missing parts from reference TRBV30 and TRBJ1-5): SQTIHQWPATLVQPVGSPLSLECTVEGTSNPNLYWYRQAAGRGLQLLFYSVGIGQISSEVPQNLSASRPQDRQFILSSKKLLLSDSGFYLCAWSKGPRQPQHFGDGTRLSIL.

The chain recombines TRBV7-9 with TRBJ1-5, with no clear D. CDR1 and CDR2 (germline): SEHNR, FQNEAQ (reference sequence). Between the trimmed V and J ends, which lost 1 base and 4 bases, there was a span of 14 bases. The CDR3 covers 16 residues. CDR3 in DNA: TGTGCCAGCAGCTTAGGGGGAGGGAGGGTTAATCAGCCCCAGCATTTT. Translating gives CASSLGGGRVNQPQHF.

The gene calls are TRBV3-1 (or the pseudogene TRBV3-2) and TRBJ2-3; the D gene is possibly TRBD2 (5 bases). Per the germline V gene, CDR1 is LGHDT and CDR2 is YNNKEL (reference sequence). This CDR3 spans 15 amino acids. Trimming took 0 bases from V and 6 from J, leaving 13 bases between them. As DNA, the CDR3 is TGTGCCAGCAGCCAAGATATCCGGGAAGGGGATACGCAGTATTTT. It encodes CASSQDIREGDTQYF.

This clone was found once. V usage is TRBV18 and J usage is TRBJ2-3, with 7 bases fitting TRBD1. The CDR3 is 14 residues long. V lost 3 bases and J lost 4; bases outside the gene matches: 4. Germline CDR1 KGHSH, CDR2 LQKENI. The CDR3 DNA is TGTGCCAGCTCACCGACAGGGAGCGCAGATACGCAGTATTTT. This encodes CASSPTGSADTQYF.

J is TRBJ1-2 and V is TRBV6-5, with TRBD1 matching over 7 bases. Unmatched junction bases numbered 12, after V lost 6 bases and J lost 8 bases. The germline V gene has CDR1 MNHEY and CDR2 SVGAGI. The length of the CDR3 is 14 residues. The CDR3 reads CASRNFLRGDGYTF. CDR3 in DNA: TGTGCCAGCAGAAACTTCCTCAGGGGGGACGGCTACACCTTC.

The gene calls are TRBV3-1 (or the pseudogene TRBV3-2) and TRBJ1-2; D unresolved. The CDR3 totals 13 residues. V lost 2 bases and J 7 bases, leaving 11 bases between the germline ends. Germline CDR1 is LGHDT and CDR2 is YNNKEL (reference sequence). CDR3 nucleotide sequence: TGTGCCAGCAGCCAATATCACGTTGGTGGCTACACCTTC. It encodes CASSQYHVGGYTF.

The chain's CDR3 is CASSLAPAGNNQPQHF. The CDR3 DNA follows: TGTGCCAGCAGCCTCGCCCCAGCCGGGAACAATCAGCCCCAGCATTTT. The chain recombines TRBV5-5 with TRBJ1-5, with unresolved D. The CDR3 spans 16 residues. Germline-derived CDR1 and CDR2 are SGHKS and YYEKEE (reference sequence). The V gene lost 4 bases and the J gene lost 3 bases, with 17 bases spanning the gap. Looking up the rest from reference TRBV5-5 and TRBJ1-5 gives the full variable domain: DAGVTQSPTHLIKTRGQQVTLRCSPISGHKSVSWYQQVLGQGPQFIFQYYEKEERGRGNFPDRFSARQFPNYSSELNVNALLLGDSALYLCASSLAPAGNNQPQHFGDGTRLSIL.

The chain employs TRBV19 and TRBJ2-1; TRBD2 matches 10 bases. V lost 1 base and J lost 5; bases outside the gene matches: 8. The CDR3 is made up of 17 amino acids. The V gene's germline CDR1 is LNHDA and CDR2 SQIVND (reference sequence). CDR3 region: CASSIVPGLAEDNEQFF. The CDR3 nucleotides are TGTGCCAGTAGTATAGTCCCCGGACTAGCGGAGGACAATGAGCAGTTCTTC. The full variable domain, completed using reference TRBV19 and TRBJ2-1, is DGGITQSPKYLFRKEGQNVTLSCEQNLNHDAMYWYRQDPGQGLRLIYYSQIVNDFQKGDIAEGYSVSREKKESFPLTVTSAQKNPTAFYLCASSIVPGLAEDNEQFFGPGTRLTVL.

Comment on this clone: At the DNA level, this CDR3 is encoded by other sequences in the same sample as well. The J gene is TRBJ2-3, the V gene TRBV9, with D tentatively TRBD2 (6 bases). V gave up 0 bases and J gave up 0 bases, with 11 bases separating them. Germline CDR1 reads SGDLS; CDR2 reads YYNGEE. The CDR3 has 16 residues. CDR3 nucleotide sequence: TGTGCCAGCAGCGTAGTTGGTAGCGGAAGCACAGATACGCAGTATTTT. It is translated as CASSVVGSGSTDTQYF.

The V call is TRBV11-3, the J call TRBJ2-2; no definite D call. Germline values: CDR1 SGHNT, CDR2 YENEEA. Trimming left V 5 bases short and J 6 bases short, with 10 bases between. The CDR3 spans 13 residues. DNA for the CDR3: TGTGCCAGCAGCCGTGAAACCCCCGGGGAGCTGTTTTTT. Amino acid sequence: CASSRETPGELFF.

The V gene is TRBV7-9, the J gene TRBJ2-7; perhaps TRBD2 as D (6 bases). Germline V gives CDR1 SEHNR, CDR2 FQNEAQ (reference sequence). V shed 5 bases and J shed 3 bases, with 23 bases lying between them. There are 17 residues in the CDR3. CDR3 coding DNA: TGTGCCAGCAGCCCCAGGTCTGCGGGACTCGATGTCTACGAGCAGTACTTC. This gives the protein CASSPRSAGLDVYEQYF.

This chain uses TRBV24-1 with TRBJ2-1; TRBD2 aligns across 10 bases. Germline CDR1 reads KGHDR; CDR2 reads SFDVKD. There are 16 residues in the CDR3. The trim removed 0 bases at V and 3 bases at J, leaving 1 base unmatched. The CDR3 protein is CATSDLASGSYNEQFF. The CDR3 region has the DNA TGTGCCACCAGTGATTTGGCTAGCGGGAGCTACAATGAGCAGTTCTTC.

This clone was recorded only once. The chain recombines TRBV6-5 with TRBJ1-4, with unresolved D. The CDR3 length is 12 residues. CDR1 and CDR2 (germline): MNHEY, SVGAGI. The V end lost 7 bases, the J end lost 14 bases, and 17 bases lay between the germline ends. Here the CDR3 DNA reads TGTGCCAGCACCACGATGGGTGCCTCGCTGTTTTTT. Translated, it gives CASTTMGASLFF.

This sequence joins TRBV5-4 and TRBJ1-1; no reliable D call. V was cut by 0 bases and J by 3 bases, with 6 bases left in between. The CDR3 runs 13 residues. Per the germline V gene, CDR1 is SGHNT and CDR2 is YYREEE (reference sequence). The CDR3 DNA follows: TGTGCCAGCAGCTTGGGCCAGCACACTGAAGCTTTCTTT. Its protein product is CASSLGQHTEAFF.